The 14 T cell receptor beta chains listed next were all sequenced from one sample in a study of immune characterization of retroperitoneal liposarcoma. Via MiXCR, TCRdb re-called the PCR reads, giving one row per CDR3 protein. The table includes 8,500 to 11,000 distinct CDR3 sequences, around a quarter detected once. Sequencing input: tumor tissue. Receptors originate from a female donor with retroperitoneal liposarcoma.

The V and J genes are TRBV4-1 and TRBJ2-5, with D tentatively TRBD1 or TRBD2 (5 bases each). The DNA end favors TRBJ2-1, so the J call may be wrong. Germline V gene data show CDR1 as MGHRA and CDR2 as YSYEKL. The CDR3 sequence is 14 residues long. The CDR3 DNA follows: TGCGCCAGCAGCCAAGGTCGGGGCCAAGAGACCCAGTTCTTC. Protein: CASSQGRGQETQFF.

This clonotype has ten or more counts. The chain combines TRBV6-1 with TRBJ1-3, with a weak D call TRBD1 (5 bases). V was trimmed by 3 bases and J by 2 bases, leaving 11 bases between them. The germline V gene encodes CDR1 MNHNS and CDR2 SASEGT. This CDR3 contains 15 residues. The CDR3 here is CASSEGQVPGNTIYF. In nucleotides, the CDR3 is TGTGCCAGCAGTGAGGGGCAGGTCCCTGGAAACACCATATATTTT.

This chain uses TRBV24-1 with TRBJ2-2; no clear D gene. Germline CDR1 is KGHDR and CDR2 is SFDVKD. Trimming removed 5 bases at V and 5 bases at J, with 5 bases between. The CDR3 runs to 12 residues. DNA for the CDR3: TGTGCCACCAGTGTGAGGACCGGGGAGCTGTTTTTT. It codes for CATSVRTGELFF.

This clonotype was seen more than once but under ten times. The chain employs TRBV6-1 and TRBJ1-5; D is unclear. Trimming stripped 6 bases from V and 10 bases from J, with 10 bases between. CDR1 is MNHNS and CDR2 is SASEGT in the germline V gene. The CDR3 has 11 amino acids. CDR3 region: CASSSTEPQHF. The CDR3 nucleotides read TGTGCCAGCAGCTCCACGGAACCCCAGCATTTT.

The table lists this clonotype with many counts. The rearrangement uses TRBV7-2 and TRBJ2-5, with D uncertain. The CDR3 is 13 residues long. Deletions cut 1 base from V and 7 bases from J, with 10 bases between. Germline V gene sequence: CDR1 SGHTA, CDR2 FQGNSA. The CDR3 DNA is TGTGCCAGCAGCTTAGAGGGCTACGGGACCCAGTACTTC. Protein product: CASSLEGYGTQYF.

The V call is TRBV6-4, the J call TRBJ1-1, with TRBD1 as a possible D gene (6 bases). The CDR3 extends over 13 amino acids. Looked up from germline, CDR1 is MRHNA and CDR2 is SNTAGT. V was cut by 6 bases and J by 1 base, with 9 bases left in between. The CDR3 DNA is TGTGCCAGCAGCGAGACAGGGAACACTGAAGCTTTCTTT. Translating gives CASSETGNTEAFF.

This clonotype has just a few counts. The chain uses TRBV7-8 and TRBJ2-1; 11 nucleotides align to TRBD2. The CDR3 has 15 residues. The V segment lost 5 bases and the J segment 10 bases; nucleotides outside the gene matches: 10. Germline V gives CDR1 SGHVS, CDR2 FQNEAQ. CDR3 region: CASSAGTSGTYEQFF. As DNA, the CDR3 is TGTGCCAGCAGCGCAGGGACTAGCGGAACCTACGAGCAGTTCTTC.

By sample fraction, this clonotype is medium-sized. This chain connects TRBV11-3 to TRBJ2-2; either TRBD1 or TRBD2 may supply D (5 bases each). Germline CDR1 is SGHNT and CDR2 is YENEEA. Trimming removed 3 bases from V and 7 bases from J, with 12 bases in between. The CDR3 extends over 14 amino acids. The CDR3 is CASSLRGRNGELFF. CDR3 in DNA: TGTGCCAGCAGCTTGAGGGGTCGTAACGGGGAGCTGTTTTTT.

This clonotype was seen at least ten times. The chain recombines TRBV6-1 with TRBJ2-1; no definite D call. Per the germline V gene, CDR1 is MNHNS and CDR2 is SASEGT. The CDR3 contains 13 residues. Between the trimmed V and J ends, which lost 4 bases and 7 bases, there was a span of 11 bases. CDR3 nucleotides: TGTGCCAGCAGTGTTTCAGGTCTTAATGAGCAGTTCTTC. Its translation is CASSVSGLNEQFF.

The V call is TRBV12-3 or TRBV12-4, the J call TRBJ2-1, with 9 bases fitting TRBD2. The length of the CDR3 is 15 residues. V was pared by 10 bases and J by 5 bases, with 12 bases of the junction left unmatched. CDR3 loop: CATSPPASGNNEQFF. The CDR3 bases are TGTGCCACCTCTCCCCCCGCTAGCGGGAACAATGAGCAGTTCTTC.

The V gene is TRBV28, the J gene TRBJ2-7; the D is unclear. CDR3 length equals 13 residues. V was shortened by 3 bases and J by 2 bases, with 8 bases between the two germline ends. Germline V gives CDR1 MDHEN, CDR2 SYDVKM. CDR3 coding DNA: TGTGCCAGCAGTTTCTCCGCAGCCTACGAGCAGTACTTC. It translates to CASSFSAAYEQYF.

The sample holds many counts of this clonotype. J is TRBJ2-1 and V is TRBV6-1; 14 nucleotides line up with TRBD2. The ends lost 6 bases at V and 13 bases at J; junction bases unmatched: 14. The CDR3 sequence is 16 residues long. The germline gives CDR1 MNHNS, CDR2 SASEGT. The CDR3 loop is CASRPGLAGVGETQFF. CDR3 bases: TGTGCCAGCAGGCCGGGACTAGCGGGAGTAGGAGAGACCCAGTTCTTC.

The chain uses TRBV6-1 and TRBJ2-1; D might be TRBD2 (5 bases). V lost 0 bases to trimming and J lost 6 bases, with 9 bases between them. The CDR3 runs 14 residues. The germline CDR1 and CDR2 sequences are MNHNS and SASEGT. CDR3 amino acids: CASSEAETTNEQFF. Written as DNA, the CDR3 is TGTGCCAGCAGTGAAGCGGAGACTACCAATGAGCAGTTCTTC.

This clonotype is termed medium-sized (0.01 to 0.1%). This sequence joins TRBV7-6 and TRBJ2-1; D gene uncertain. The J call may be incorrect, as the DNA end agrees better with TRBJ2-7. Germline CDR1 SGHVS, CDR2 FNYEAQ. The CDR3 extends over 14 amino acids. CDR3 amino acids: CASSFGFPAYEQYF. The CDR3 coding sequence is TGTGCCAGCAGCTTCGGATTTCCCGCCTACGAGCAGTACTTC.